This section outlines one T cell receptor beta chain sequence together with its context. The antigen is not known. This sample was taken from a study of cytomegalovirus exposure and HLA in healthy donors. PCR was performed using 60 Vbeta and 13 Jbeta primers. Here immunoSEQ multiplex PCR was the method, and the copy in TCRdb shows in-frame clones only, minus some. The data contain about 210,000 clones, 82% of them singletons. Overall study findings and caveats: Reportedly, TCR beta sequences accurately predicted HLA-A and HLA-B alleles in most subjects. Another analysis was done later, and it associated around 16,000 TCR beta sequences with HLA alleles at 0.05 false discovery rate. A later analysis reportedly found that, within productive TCRs, an Asian-associated ancestry cluster had fewer N-insertions than the mean observed across the approximately 660 donors.

Germline values: CDR1 MNHNS, CDR2 SASEGT. The CDR3 runs to 14 residues. The rearrangement joins TRBV6-1 to TRBJ2-5; tentatively, D is TRBD2 (6 bases). Gene TRBJ2-7 matches the end of the DNA better, so the J call may be wrong. Sequencing used PBMCs. The origin of this receptor is a man in his forties in good health and CMV-seropositive. CDR3 coding DNA: TGTGCCAGCATTTCGAGGGAGGCGATCTACGAGCAGTACTTC. Translation gives CASISREAIYEQYF.